Below, one T cell receptor (beta chain) is given with its context. Its antigen is not known. This sample was included in a study of T-cell reconstitution after alpha-beta-depleted transplantation in children. General study findings and limits: Some patients owed their high day-60 TCRbeta diversity to surviving recipient T cells and thymic progenitors. Reported findings indicate that, about two months after transplant, alpha-beta T cells came from several hundred expanded clones, which were derived from non-depleted graft cells. T-cell numbers and diversity, one year after transplant, stemmed largely from T cells that were newly produced.

J was trimmed by 9 bases and V by 6 bases; bases with no gene match: 27. The CDR3 has 19 residues. Unique molecular identifiers were used to barcode this TCRbeta library. TCRdb processed the PCR reads anew with MiXCR; each CDR3 protein has one entry. This table has hundreds of thousands of distinct CDR3 sequences, 13% appearing once. The sample here was PBMCs, mostly from graft donor cells, taken 360 days after TCRalphabeta/CD19-depleted stem cell transplant. The sequence derives from a male patient younger than 18 who had a stem cell transplant for acute myeloid leukemia, so the T cells may come from the graft donor. The rearrangement links TRBV12-3 or TRBV12-4 to TRBJ2-5; 8 bases are shared with TRBD1. The CDR3 is CASRPGTGPFRTNMRAQYF. The CDR3 DNA follows: TGTGCCAGCAGACCAGGGACAGGACCCTTTAGGACCAACATGCGGGCCCAGTACTTC.